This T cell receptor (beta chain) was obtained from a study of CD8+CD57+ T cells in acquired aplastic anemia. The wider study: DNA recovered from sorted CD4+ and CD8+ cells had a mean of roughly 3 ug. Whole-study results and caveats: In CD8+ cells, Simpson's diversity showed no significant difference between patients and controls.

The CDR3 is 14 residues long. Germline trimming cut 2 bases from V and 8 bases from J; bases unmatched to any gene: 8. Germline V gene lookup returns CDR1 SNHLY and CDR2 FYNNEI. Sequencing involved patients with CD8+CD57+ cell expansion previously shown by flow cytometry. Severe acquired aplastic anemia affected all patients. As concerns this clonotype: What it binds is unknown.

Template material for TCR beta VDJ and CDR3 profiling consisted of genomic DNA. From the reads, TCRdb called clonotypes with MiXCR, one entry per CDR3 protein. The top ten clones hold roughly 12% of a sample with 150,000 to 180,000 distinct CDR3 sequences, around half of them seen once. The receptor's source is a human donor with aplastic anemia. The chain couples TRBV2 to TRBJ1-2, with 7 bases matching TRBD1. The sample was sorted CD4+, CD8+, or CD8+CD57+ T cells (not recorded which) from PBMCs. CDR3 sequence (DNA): TGTGCCAGCAGTGAAAGGCGGGACAGTTCAGGCTACACCTTC. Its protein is CASSERRDSSGYTF. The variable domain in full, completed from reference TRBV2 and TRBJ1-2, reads EPEVTQTPSHQVTQMGQEVILRCVPISNHLYFYWYRQILGQKVEFLVSFYNNEISEKSEIFDDQFSVERPDGSNFTLKIRSTKLEDSAMYFCASSERRDSSGYTFGSGTRLTVV.